These T cell receptor beta chains were read from a single sample in a study of shared clonotypes between healthy human individuals. Clones were read by immunoSEQ multiplex PCR, and TCRdb kept only the in-frame ones, dropping some. The table lists about 2.5 million clones, approximately 90% of them singletons. Material for sequencing was naive CD4+ T cells from PBMCs. Receptors originate from a man aged 18 to 29 in good health. Some clones in this sample may be carry-over from other donors' samples. Both conserved end residues are part of each CDR3. The D gene is left open where the match is weak. Clone size appears in some rows only: once, few, many, or a class for an expanded clone.

clone_size	j_call	v_call	d_call	cdr3_aa	cdr3_nt
-	TRBJ2-7	TRBV18	TRBD2	CASSPGLAVYEQYF	TGTGCCAGCTCACCGGGACTAGCGGTATACGAGCAGTACTTC
-	TRBJ2-1	TRBV7-9	-	CASSSLRDNEQFF	TGTGCCAGCAGCTCCCTCAGGGACAATGAGCAGTTCTTC
-	TRBJ2-5	TRBV5-6	-	CASSLLVGSGDQETQYF	TGTGCCAGCAGCTTGCTAGTGGGGTCGGGGGACCAAGAGACCCAGTACTTC
-	TRBJ2-1	TRBV7-2	TRBD2	CASSPSGRGYEQFF	TGTGCCAGCAGCCCGAGCGGGAGGGGATATGAGCAGTTCTTC
-	TRBJ2-3	TRBV30	TRBD2	CAWSIAGPTDTQYF	TGTGCCTGGAGCATAGCGGGGCCCACAGATACGCAGTATTTT
-	TRBJ2-6	TRBV5-1	TRBD2	CASSLALAGISGANVLTF	TGCGCCAGCAGCTTGGCCCTAGCGGGTATCTCTGGGGCCAACGTCCTGACTTTC
-	TRBJ2-1	TRBV11-2	-	CASSLDGRYNEQFF	TGTGCCAGCAGCTTAGATGGCAGATACAATGAGCAGTTCTTC
-	TRBJ1-2	TRBV5-1	-	CASSGQGNYGYTF	TGCGCCAGCAGCGGCCAGGGGAACTATGGCTACACCTTC
-	TRBJ2-6	TRBV5-1	-	CASSSPGGANVLTF	TGCGCCAGCAGCTCCCCGGGTGGGGCCAACGTCCTGACTTTC
-	TRBJ2-5	TRBV7-9	-	CASSFEFAVTQYF	TGTGCCAGCAGCTTCGAGTTTGCGGTGACCCAGTACTTC
-	TRBJ2-7	TRBV28	-	CASSRWGWSEQYF	TGTGCCAGCTCCCGTTGGGGGTGGTCCGAGCAGTACTTC
few	TRBJ2-3	TRBV4-1	-	CASSQGFSTDTQYF	TGCGCCAGCAGCCAAGGGTTTAGCACAGATACGCAGTATTTT
-	TRBJ2-7	TRBV29-1	TRBD2	CSALPSGKYEQYF	TGCAGCGCCCTCCCCAGCGGGAAGTACGAGCAGTACTTC
-	TRBJ1-3	TRBV19	TRBD1	CASASGQNSGNTIYF	TGTGCCAGCGCCTCGGGACAGAACTCTGGAAACACCATATATTTT
once	TRBJ2-5	TRBV28	-	CASSGTPRETQYF	TGTGCCAGCAGCGGGACCCCACGGGAGACCCAGTACTTC
-	TRBJ1-1	TRBV5-1	-	CASSPRTGPNTEAFF	TGCGCCAGCAGCCCGCGGACGGGCCCGAACACTGAAGCTTTCTTT
-	TRBJ2-5	TRBV5-6	TRBD1	CASSWTGENQETQYF	TGTGCCAGCAGCTGGACAGGGGAAAACCAAGAGACCCAGTACTTC
-	TRBJ2-6	TRBV7-3	TRBD2	CASSLSGGSGANVLTF	TGTGCCAGCAGCTTAAGCGGGGGCTCTGGGGCCAACGTCCTGACTTTC
-	TRBJ2-7	TRBV9	TRBD2	CASSVGVAGVYEQYF	TGTGCCAGCAGCGTAGGGGTAGCGGGAGTTTACGAGCAGTACTTC
-	TRBJ1-2	TRBV7-9	TRBD1	CASSLPEGRTGTYGYTF	TGTGCCAGCAGCTTACCCGAGGGCAGGACAGGGACCTATGGCTACACCTTC
-	TRBJ2-7	TRBV7-9	-	CASSFQNYEQYF	TGTGCCAGCAGCTTCCAAAACTACGAGCAGTACTTC
-	TRBJ2-1	TRBV6-6	TRBD2	CASSSTSGNYNEQFF	TGTGCCAGCAGCTCGACTAGCGGGAACTACAATGAGCAGTTCTTC
-	TRBJ2-1	TRBV6-1	-	CASSLLPSATGFF	TGTGCCAGCAGTCTCTTACCTAGCGCCACAGGGTTCTTC
-	TRBJ2-6	TRBV28	-	CASSTKGAGANVLTF	TGTGCCAGCAGTACGAAGGGAGCGGGGGCCAACGTCCTGACTTTC
once	TRBJ2-3	TRBV5-1	-	CASSTDRKDADTQYF	TGCGCCAGCAGCACCGACAGGAAGGACGCAGATACGCAGTATTTT
-	TRBJ2-3	TRBV10-3	-	CAISESKQTRTDTQYF	TGTGCCATCAGTGAGTCGAAGCAGACTCGCACAGATACGCAGTATTTT
-	TRBJ2-7	TRBV27	TRBD1	CASRRTGGYEQYF	TGTGCCAGCCGCCGGACAGGGGGCTACGAGCAGTACTTC
-	TRBJ1-5	TRBV5-8	TRBD1	CASSPRGVQGQPQHF	TGTGCCAGCAGCCCCAGGGGGGTGCAAGGTCAGCCCCAGCATTTT
-	TRBJ2-7	TRBV7-2	-	CASSLARADEQYF	TGTGCCAGCAGCCTCGCTCGAGCGGACGAGCAGTACTTC
-	TRBJ1-1	TRBV29-1	TRBD1	CSGRGTGSWDTEAFF	TGCAGCGGGAGGGGGACAGGAAGTTGGGACACTGAAGCTTTCTTT
once	TRBJ2-7	TRBV5-1	-	CASSLYQGSYEQYF	TGCGCCAGCAGCTTGTATCAGGGATCCTACGAGCAGTACTTC
-	TRBJ2-1	TRBV2	-	CASRRGRGWENEQFF	TGTGCCAGCAGAAGGGGGAGGGGTTGGGAAAATGAGCAGTTCTTC
-	TRBJ2-1	TRBV29-1	-	CSVSRSSSYNEQFF	TGCAGCGTTTCTAGATCGAGCTCCTACAATGAGCAGTTCTTC
-	TRBJ2-7	TRBV30	-	CAWTLHGAFEQYF	TGTGCCTGGACCCTCCACGGGGCGTTCGAGCAGTACTTC
-	TRBJ2-1	TRBV4-1	-	CASRQTPLRASYNEQFF	TGCGCCAGCAGGCAAACCCCCCTCAGAGCCAGCTACAATGAGCAGTTCTTC